Following are 31 T cell receptor beta chains from one sample sequenced in a study of radiation and T cells in renal cell carcinoma. The time point here: baseline pretreatment blood. The treatment: 15 Gy SBRT to primary tumor, nephrectomy 4 weeks later. Repertoires were generated with immunoSEQ multiplex PCR, while TCRdb's copy carries only in-frame clones and drops some. The sample records about 150,000 clones, 88% being singletons. The sequencing here drew on blood, taken from a patient whose treatment included radiotherapy and nephrectomy. These receptors were taken from a woman between 65 and 79 years old with renal cell carcinoma.

The gene calls are TRBV7-2 and TRBJ1-5; D call uncertain. Germline lookup yields CDR1 SGHTA and CDR2 FQGNSA. The germline V and J ends were trimmed by 5 bases and 2 bases, with 10 bases remaining between them. This CDR3 is 14 amino acids long. The CDR3, as DNA: TGTGCCAGCAGCCCTGGGCTCGGCAATCAGCCCCAGCATTTT. Its translation: CASSPGLGNQPQHF.

This clone is a singleton in its sample. The chain links TRBV27 to TRBJ1-4; TRBD1 matches 8 bases. The germline V gene encodes CDR1 MNHEY and CDR2 SMNVEV (reference sequence). This CDR3 is built from 14 residues. With V trimmed by 7 bases and J by 6 bases, 7 bases remained unmatched. In DNA, the CDR3 is TGTGCCAGCACCTCGGACAGGGCGGATGAAAAACTGTTTTTT. Its translation is CASTSDRADEKLFF.

J is TRBJ1-2 and V is TRBV30; no firm D call. V shed 3 bases and J shed 0 bases, with 8 bases lying between them. This CDR3 has 13 amino acids. CDR1 and CDR2 from the germline V gene are GTSNPN and SVGIG (reference sequence). The CDR3: CAWRIVANYGYTF. CDR3 nucleotide sequence: TGTGCCTGGAGAATCGTAGCTAACTATGGCTACACCTTC.

Here the CDR3 reads CASSLARGWETQYF. The CDR3, as DNA: TGTGCCAGCAGCTTAGCCCGGGGGTGGGAGACCCAGTACTTC. The chain combines TRBV7-2 with TRBJ2-5, with D perhaps matching TRBD2 (6 bases). Germline V gene lookup returns CDR1 SGHTA and CDR2 FQGNSA. V shed 0 bases and J shed 5 bases, with 10 bases lying between them. The CDR3 is 14 residues long.

J is TRBJ2-1 and V is TRBV7-9; 16 bases line up with TRBD2. This CDR3 has 16 amino acids. After removal of 3 bases from V and 9 bases from J, the junction contained 5 bases not matched to a gene. Germline CDR1 is SEHNR and CDR2 is FQNEAQ (reference sequence). In nucleotides, the CDR3 is TGTGCCAGCAGCTTTGGGACTAGCGGGGGGGCCAGTGAGCAGTTCTTC. Translation: CASSFGTSGGASEQFF.

This sequence joins TRBV27 and TRBJ2-6; 12 bases fit TRBD2. The germline gives CDR1 MNHEY, CDR2 SMNVEV (reference sequence). The V gene end was trimmed by 5 bases and the J gene end by 0 bases; junction bases not matched to a gene: 2. This CDR3 spans 17 amino acids. The CDR3 region is CASSRTSGTSGANVLTF. CDR3 DNA: TGTGCCAGCAGTCGGACTAGCGGGACCTCTGGGGCCAACGTCCTGACTTTC.

V and J are TRBV11-3 and TRBJ2-1; 12 bases are a match to TRBD2. The CDR3 is 16 residues long. The V and J ends lost 5 bases and 6 bases, in that order; junction bases with no gene match: 8. CDR1 SGHNT and CDR2 YENEEA come from the germline V gene. CDR3 in DNA: TGTGCCAGCAGCCAGACTAGCGGGGGAATAAGCAATGAGCAGTTCTTC. Translation gives CASSQTSGGISNEQFF.

The rearrangement uses TRBV7-2 and TRBJ1-1, with D unclear. CDR1 and CDR2 (germline): SGHTA, FQGNSA. The CDR3 spans 12 residues. The V and J ends lost 1 base and 6 bases respectively, with 6 bases between them. The CDR3 coding sequence is TGTGCCAGCAGCTTAGAGGTTCCTGAAGCTTTCTTT. This codes for CASSLEVPEAFF.

The chain uses TRBV27 and TRBJ2-2; no clear D. Germline values: CDR1 MNHEY, CDR2 SMNVEV (reference sequence). CDR3 length equals 13 residues. V lost 5 bases, J lost 6 bases, and 10 bases lay in between. This CDR3 is CASSATRSGELFF. Here the CDR3 DNA reads TGTGCCAGCAGTGCAACAAGGTCCGGGGAGCTGTTTTTT.

The rearrangement links TRBV9 to TRBJ1-6; 7 nucleotides match TRBD1. V lost 3 bases to trimming and J lost 6 bases; unmatched junction nucleotides: 6. The CDR3 contains 15 residues. CDR1 is SGDLS, CDR2 YYNGEE, per germline. The CDR3 here is CASSAVGQVNSPLHF. CDR3 nucleotide sequence: TGTGCCAGCAGCGCCGTCGGACAGGTTAATTCACCCCTCCACTTT.

This clone came up once. This rearrangement joins TRBV6-1 to TRBJ2-7, with 7 bases matching TRBD1. CDR3 length equals 12 residues. With V trimmed by 5 bases and J by 6 bases, 4 bases remained unmatched. The V gene's germline CDR1 is MNHNS and CDR2 SASEGT. The CDR3 DNA is TGTGCCAGCAGTACCCGACAGGGCGAGCAGTACTTC. It specifies CASSTRQGEQYF.

This chain connects TRBV6-1 to TRBJ2-7, with 13 positions matching TRBD2. The length of the CDR3 is 17 residues. Germline assignment: CDR1 MNHNS and CDR2 SASEGT. V lost 4 bases, J lost 5 bases, and 11 bases stayed unmatched. CDR3 coding DNA: TGTGCCAGCAGTGCTCAGCAACTAGCGGGGGGGCATCACGAGCAGTACTTC. This encodes CASSAQQLAGGHHEQYF.

The chain combines TRBV5-4 with TRBJ1-1, with D unresolved. The CDR3 covers 16 residues. Germline V gives CDR1 SGHNT, CDR2 YYREEE (reference sequence). V was trimmed by 5 bases and J by 2 bases, leaving 19 bases between them. DNA of the CDR3: TGTGCCAGCAGGTCCGCTTCCACCGCAGTTAACACTGAAGCTTTCTTT. Residues: CASRSASTAVNTEAFF.

The CDR3 DNA follows: TGTGCCAGCAGCCCAGTAGGTGGGGCCGTAGTGCCAGATACGCAGTATTTT. This sequence encodes CASSPVGGAVVPDTQYF. The chain uses TRBV9 and TRBJ2-3; possible D gene TRBD1, 5 bases. The CDR3 covers 17 residues. Germline CDR1 is SGDLS and CDR2 is YYNGEE. The V and J ends lost 4 bases and 4 bases respectively, with 22 bases between them.

This clone was counted only a few times. J is TRBJ1-5 and V is TRBV2; unclear D gene. The length of the CDR3 is 13 residues. CDR1 and CDR2 from the germline V gene are SNHLY and FYNNEI. Trimming took 8 bases from V and 4 from J, leaving 12 bases between them. CDR3 bases: TGTGCCAGCGTGGTGGGCAGTAATCAGCCCCAGCATTTT. It specifies CASVVGSNQPQHF. The whole variable domain, filled in from reference TRBV2 and TRBJ1-5, reads EPEVTQTPSHQVTQMGQEVILRCVPISNHLYFYWYRQILGQKVEFLVSFYNNEISEKSEIFDDQFSVERPDGSNFTLKIRSTKLEDSAMYFCASVVGSNQPQHFGDGTRLSIL.

The chain couples TRBV5-1 to TRBJ1-4; 7 bases map to TRBD1. The CDR3 has 15 amino acids. CDR1 and CDR2 from the germline V gene are SGHRS and YFSETQ. J lost 5 bases, V lost 0 bases, and 4 bases had no gene match. CDR3 DNA sequence: TGCGCCAGCAGCTTGGGACAGGGCTCAAATGAAAAACTGTTTTTT. It translates to CASSLGQGSNEKLFF.

This clone was counted a single time. The chain links TRBV30 to TRBJ2-7, with 7 bases that match TRBD1. After removal of 5 bases from V and 1 base from J, the junction contained 11 bases not matched to a gene. Germline V CDR1 and CDR2: GTSNPN, SVGIG (reference sequence). The CDR3 is 15 residues long. The CDR3 is CAWGLDRALSYEQYF. CDR3 sequence (DNA): TGTGCCTGGGGATTAGACAGGGCCCTTTCCTACGAGCAGTACTTC.

This chain connects TRBV4-1 to TRBJ1-1, with unresolved D. Germline lookup yields CDR1 MGHRA and CDR2 YSYEKL. The CDR3 is 13 residues long. Trimming stripped 5 bases from V and 6 bases from J, with 13 bases between. The CDR3 coding sequence is TGCGCCAGCAGCAACCAGGTTGTCGCTGAAGCTTTCTTT. Protein sequence: CASSNQVVAEAFF.

The chain uses TRBV6-6 and TRBJ2-5; D is possibly TRBD1 (6 bases). The CDR3 is 16 residues long. V lost 5 bases and J lost 1, with 17 bases in between. Per the germline V gene, CDR1 is MNHNY and CDR2 is SVGAGI (reference sequence). CDR3 bases: TGTGCCAGCAGTCGACCTCGGACAGACTCCCAAGAGACCCAGTACTTC. It specifies CASSRPRTDSQETQYF.

This clone was recorded once. An end of the junction does not agree with germline; a read error may underlie this. The V and J genes are TRBV7-9 and TRBJ1-1; D is undetermined. The CDR3 length is 15 residues. The germline CDR1 and CDR2 sequences are SEHNR and FQNEAQ (reference sequence). CDR3: CASSLPGGLNTEALF. CDR3 bases: TGTGCCAGCAGCTTACCTGGCGGCTTGAACACTGAAGCTCTCTTT.

This sequence joins TRBV27 and TRBJ1-6, with a tentative D call TRBD1 (6 bases). The length of the CDR3 is 15 residues. Germline CDR1 and CDR2: MNHEY and SMNVEV (reference sequence). The V end lost 3 bases, the J end lost 6 bases, and 12 bases lay between the germline ends. CDR3 sequence (DNA): TGTGCCAGCAGTTTTTCAGGGGACACTAATTCACCCCTCCACTTT. It yields the protein CASSFSGDTNSPLHF.

This clone was seen once. The chain uses TRBV5-4 and TRBJ2-3; D call uncertain. The CDR3 loop spans 15 amino acids. The V end lost 4 bases, the J end lost 2 bases, and 14 bases lay between the germline ends. Germline loops: CDR1 SGHNT, CDR2 YYREEE (reference sequence). Here the CDR3 DNA reads TGTGCCAGCAGCCCCTCCGGGCGGACCACAGATACGCAGTATTTT. Residues: CASSPSGRTTDTQYF.

The chain links TRBV2 to TRBJ2-3, with 7 bases matching TRBD2. From germline, CDR1 is SNHLY and CDR2 FYNNEI. The CDR3 length is 15 residues. J lost 3 bases, V lost 4 bases, and 7 bases had no gene match. Here the CDR3 DNA reads TGTGCCAGCAGTGTCGGCGGGGGAAGAACAGATACGCAGTATTTT. Amino acids: CASSVGGGRTDTQYF.

This chain links TRBV7-9 with TRBJ1-2; D not resolved. The CDR3 runs 19 residues. The V end was cut by 2 bases, the J end by 6 bases, with 28 bases between. Per the germline V gene, CDR1 is SEHNR and CDR2 is FQNEAQ (reference sequence). CDR3 coding DNA: TGTGCCAGCAGCTTACTTCAAGGCTCGGAGGGATGGAGAGGTGATGGCTACACCTTC. Protein: CASSLLQGSEGWRGDGYTF.

The genes are TRBV19 and TRBJ1-1; D call uncertain. V lost 5 bases to trimming and J lost 8 bases, with 18 bases between them. The CDR3 has 14 residues. The germline CDR1 and CDR2 sequences are LNHDA and SQIVND (reference sequence). CDR3 bases: TGTGCCAGTAGTGCAATCGACACCCGTCGAGAAGCTTTCTTT. This sequence encodes CASSAIDTRREAFF.

This clone occurred a few times. J is TRBJ1-2 and V is TRBV6-6; D gene unclear. Trimming removed 5 bases at V and 2 bases at J, with 12 bases between. CDR3 length equals 14 residues. Germline V gene sequence: CDR1 MNHNY, CDR2 SVGAGI (reference sequence). The CDR3 sequence is CASSTAQGNYGYTF. CDR3 DNA: TGTGCCAGCAGTACGGCCCAAGGCAACTATGGCTACACCTTC.

The chain's CDR3 is CASSRQGQETQYF. Written as DNA, the CDR3 is TGTGCCAGCAGCCGACAGGGTCAAGAGACCCAGTACTTC. The rearrangement uses TRBV5-6 and TRBJ2-5, with 7 bases identical to TRBD1. CDR1 and CDR2 (germline): SGHDT, YYEEEE. The J segment lost 2 bases and the V segment lost 4 bases, leaving 2 bases of the junction unmatched. This CDR3 region has 13 residues.

This chain joins TRBV6-1 and TRBJ1-3; 9 bases map to TRBD1. Germline CDR1 reads MNHNS; CDR2 reads SASEGT. V dropped 5 bases and J dropped 4; count of bases not matched to a gene: 3. The CDR3 loop spans 14 amino acids. CDR3 region: CASSTGGVGNTIYF. The CDR3, as DNA: TGTGCCAGCAGTACAGGGGGCGTAGGAAACACCATATATTTT.

V gene TRBV11-2 combines with J gene TRBJ2-3; D possibly matches TRBD1 or TRBD2 (6 bases each). CDR1 and CDR2 from the germline V gene are SGHAT and FQNNGV. The CDR3 is made up of 15 amino acids. Trimming took off 7 bases at V and 0 bases at J, with 14 bases between the two ends. The CDR3 here is CASNNDGGSTDTQYF. Written as DNA, the CDR3 is TGTGCCAGCAACAACGACGGGGGCAGCACAGATACGCAGTATTTT. The full variable domain, completed using reference TRBV11-2 and TRBJ2-3, is EAGVAQSPRYKIIEKRQSVAFWCNPISGHATLYWYQQILGQGPKLLIQFQNNGVVDDSQLPKDRFSAERLKGVDSTLKIQPAKLEDSAVYLCASNNDGGSTDTQYFGPGTRLTVL.

The J gene is TRBJ2-2, the V gene TRBV1; the table's TRBD2 call for D was not verified on the DNA. TRBV1 is deemed a pseudogene. The length of the CDR3 is 16 residues. CDR3 DNA sequence: TGCACCAGCAGCCAGAGCGGGGGCCCGAACACCGGGGAGCTGTTTTTT. It is translated as CTSSQSGGPNTGELFF.

The chain employs TRBV30 and TRBJ1-5, with 7 nucleotides matching TRBD1. The trim removed 2 bases at V and 3 bases at J, leaving 7 bases unmatched. The CDR3 runs 15 residues. CDR1 is GTSNPN and CDR2 is SVGIG in the germline V gene (reference sequence). The CDR3, as DNA: TGTGCCTGGAGTCTTTGGGACAGACCCAATCAGCCCCAGCATTTT. This sequence encodes CAWSLWDRPNQPQHF.